These 3 T cell receptor beta chains came from one sample sequenced in a study of blood T cell repertoires in COVID-19. Sequencing was performed with immunoSEQ multiplex PCR; in TCRdb, only in-frame clones are kept and a portion is missing. The data contain around 250,000 clones, around 90% of them seen just once; the ten biggest clones take up 2.5% to 3.5%. Sequenced material: PBMCs or T cells enriched from blood (not recorded which). The origin of the receptors is a woman in her thirties or forties who had been exposed to COVID-19.

The chain recombines TRBV7-3 with TRBJ2-5, with TRBD2 matching 8 bases. V was clipped by 0 bases and J by 4 bases; unmatched bases: 1. CDR3 size: 14 residues. Germline V gives CDR1 SGHTA, CDR2 FQGTGA. CDR3 coding DNA: TGTGCCAGCAGCTTAACTGCGGGGGGAGAGACCCAGTACTTC. Amino acids: CASSLTAGGETQYF.

This chain connects TRBV4-3 to TRBJ2-3; TRBD2 matches at 7 bases. Germline assignment: CDR1 LGHNA and CDR2 YSLEER. Trimming removed 3 bases from V and 1 base from J; junction bases left unmatched: 10. This CDR3 is built from 17 residues. DNA of the CDR3: TGCGCCAGCAGCCAGGGACCTAGCGGTTACCGCACAGATACGCAGTATTTT. It encodes CASSQGPSGYRTDTQYF.

The chain links TRBV19 to TRBJ1-4, with D tentatively TRBD1 (6 bases). Germline V gene sequence: CDR1 LNHDA, CDR2 SQIVND (reference sequence). The CDR3 runs 16 residues. The V end lost 8 bases, the J end lost 7 bases, and 23 bases lay between the germline ends. The CDR3 loop reads CASSNRARGRGEKLFF. CDR3 DNA sequence: TGTGCCAGTTCGAACAGGGCCCGAGGAAGGGGTGAAAAACTGTTTTTT.